These 18 T cell receptor beta chains were sequenced from one sample in a study of Ad26.COV2.S vaccination and SARS-CoV-2 variants (dated by TCRdb to about 2021). What this sample's time point label stands for: individuals recovered from natural SARS-CoV-2 infection. Library preparation used the immunoSEQ multiplex PCR assay. TCRdb provides this immuneACCESS table in a form limited to in-frame rearrangements. Some clones are lacking; in checked studies, under half of them reflect an unresolved V gene, and why the rest are absent is not known. In this sample the table shows 350,000 to 450,000 clones, 92% of which occur a single time. About 3.9% of the sample is held by the ten biggest clonotypes. Specimen: peripheral blood, collected after recovery from COVID-19. The receptors come from a human donor who had recovered from COVID-19.

This chain links TRBV29-1 with TRBJ1-1; TRBD1 is a possible D gene (5 bases). V lost 3 bases, J lost 5 bases, and 13 bases lay in between. The germline V gene encodes CDR1 SQVTM and CDR2 ANQGSEA. The CDR3 sequence is 13 residues long. DNA for the CDR3: TGCAGCGTTGAGGGGGTAATGAGGACTGAAGCTTTCTTT. Encoded protein: CSVEGVMRTEAFF.

V gene TRBV6-6 combines with J gene TRBJ1-3; 7 bases fit TRBD1. CDR3 length: 16 residues. The V segment lost 2 bases and the J segment 3 bases; nucleotides outside the gene matches: 7. Germline V gene data show CDR1 as MNHNY and CDR2 as SVGAGI (reference sequence). The CDR3 nucleotides are TGTGCCAGCAGTTACCCCGGGACAGCTGGTGGAAACACCATATATTTT. It specifies CASSYPGTAGGNTIYF.

In its sample, this clone was seen once. This chain's CDR3 is CASSLVANEKLFF. The CDR3 DNA reads as TGTGCCAGCAGCTTGGTTGCTAATGAAAAACTGTTTTTT. The gene calls are TRBV5-6 and TRBJ1-4; no definite D call. The CDR3 covers 13 residues. The V gene's germline CDR1 is SGHDT and CDR2 YYEEEE. Trimming pared 0 bases from V and 3 bases from J, leaving 3 bases between. Using reference TRBV5-6 and TRBJ1-4 for the parts outside the CDR3, the full variable domain is DAGVTQSPTHLIKTRGQQVTLRCSPKSGHDTVSWYQQALGQGPQFIFQYYEEEERQRGNFPDRFSGHQFPNYSSELNVNALLLGDSALYLCASSLVANEKLFFGSGTQLSVL.

The CDR3 DNA reads TGCGCCAGCAGCTTGGCCTCTAGCGGAAGCACAGATACGCAGTATTTT. Translation gives CASSLASSGSTDTQYF. The rearrangement uses TRBV5-1 and TRBJ2-3; 7 nucleotides line up with TRBD2. With V trimmed by 0 bases and J by 0 bases, 4 bases remained unmatched. The CDR3 consists of 16 residues. Germline CDR1 and CDR2: SGHRS and YFSETQ.

This rearrangement joins TRBV12-5 to TRBJ2-7, with D possibly matching TRBD1 (5 bases). The CDR3 runs to 18 residues. Germline values: CDR1 LGHNT, CDR2 FRNRAP. Trimming removed 1 base at V and 0 bases at J, with 19 bases between. Written as DNA, the CDR3 is TGTGCTAGTGGTTTGGGAGAGAACAGGCGCACCCCCTCCTACGAGCAGTACTTC. Translating gives CASGLGENRRTPSYEQYF.

This clone was seen a single time. The CDR3 sequence: CASRRTLNQPQHF. As DNA, the CDR3 is TGTGCCAGCAGGAGAACACTCAATCAGCCCCAGCATTTT. V and J are TRBV28 and TRBJ1-5; no firm D call. V lost 6 bases and J lost 3, with 9 bases in between. CDR1 is MDHEN and CDR2 is SYDVKM in the germline V gene. This CDR3 has 13 amino acids.

Worth noting for this clone: Other DNA sequences in this sample translate to the same CDR3. V and J are TRBV5-1 and TRBJ1-3; a weak D match, TRBD1 (5 bases). From germline, CDR1 is SGHRS and CDR2 YFSETQ. The CDR3 length is 15 residues. V was shortened by 4 bases and J by 2 bases, with 13 bases between the two germline ends. In DNA, the CDR3 is TGCGCCAGCAGCCTTGGACAAGGGGCTGGAAACACCATATATTTT. Encoded protein: CASSLGQGAGNTIYF.

The V call is TRBV7-3, the J call TRBJ2-5; D possibly corresponds to TRBD1 (5 bases). V was pared by 4 bases and J by 3 bases, with 15 bases between. CDR1 and CDR2 (germline): SGHTA, FQGTGA. The CDR3 spans 15 residues. In nucleotides, the CDR3 is TGTGCCAGCAGCTCTAGGGGCCGAAGCGAAGAGACCCAGTACTTC. Translated: CASSSRGRSEETQYF.

V gene TRBV27 combines with J gene TRBJ2-1, with unresolved D. The CDR3 is 13 residues long. Germline-derived CDR1 and CDR2 are MNHEY and SMNVEV (reference sequence). V lost 7 bases and J lost 7, with 14 bases in between. The CDR3 DNA follows: TGTGCCAGCACCAACTCCAGGATGAATGAGCAGTTCTTC. Its translation is CASTNSRMNEQFF.

The genes are TRBV29-1 and TRBJ1-1; no firm D call. Germline CDR1 reads SQVTM; CDR2 reads ANQGSEA. The CDR3 covers 13 residues. Trimming removed 5 bases from V and 6 bases from J, with 16 bases in between. The DNA for the CDR3 is TGCAGCGTTTTGATACAGAATTTCGCTGAAGCTTTCTTT. Protein sequence: CSVLIQNFAEAFF.

The chain carries TRBV11-2 and TRBJ1-2, with D possibly being TRBD1 (6 bases). Germline V gene sequence: CDR1 SGHAT, CDR2 FQNNGV. This CDR3 is 14 amino acids long. V was pared by 5 bases and J by 5 bases, with 15 bases between. CDR3 region: CASSPPTGRYGYTF. DNA for the CDR3: TGTGCCAGCAGCCCCCCCACAGGGAGGTATGGCTACACCTTC.

This chain connects TRBV7-6 to TRBJ1-5, with 9 bases matching TRBD1. The germline V gene has CDR1 SGHVS and CDR2 FNYEAQ. The trim removed 1 base at V and 7 bases at J, leaving 5 bases unmatched. The CDR3 extends over 15 amino acids. CDR3 in DNA: TGTGCCAGCAGCTTAGGACAGGGGGGAGGACAGCCCCAGCATTTT. Encoded protein: CASSLGQGGGQPQHF.

This clone was seen once. The chain joins TRBV19 to TRBJ1-5; no firm D call. The CDR3 has 13 amino acids. Trimming took 5 bases from V and 0 from J, leaving 5 bases between them. From germline, CDR1 is LNHDA and CDR2 SQIVND (reference sequence). Here the CDR3 reads CASSLDSNQPQHF. The CDR3 DNA is TGTGCCAGTAGTCTGGATAGCAATCAGCCCCAGCATTTT.

The chain combines TRBV19 with TRBJ1-2; D gene unclear. Trimming removed 5 bases from V and 2 bases from J, with 9 bases in between. Germline loops: CDR1 LNHDA, CDR2 SQIVND (reference sequence). This CDR3 has 13 amino acids. CDR3 coding DNA: TGTGCCAGTAGTCCACGCTCCAACTATGGCTACACCTTC. The encoded protein is CASSPRSNYGYTF.

V is TRBV9 and J is TRBJ2-5, with 10 nucleotides matching TRBD2. The CDR3 loop spans 15 amino acids. With 0 bases clipped from V and 4 bases from J, the junction kept 3 bases outside the gene matches. The germline V gene encodes CDR1 SGDLS and CDR2 YYNGEE. The CDR3 protein is CASSVEVAGGETQYF. The DNA for the CDR3 is TGTGCCAGCAGCGTAGAGGTAGCGGGAGGAGAGACCCAGTACTTC.

This clone was detected a few times. This sequence joins TRBV6-2 or TRBV6-3 and TRBJ1-5; D might be TRBD1 (6 bases). Germline V lookup: CDR1 MNHEY, CDR2 SVGEGT. The CDR3 contains 14 residues. Trimming cost V 6 bases and J 3 bases, with 12 bases left between them. As DNA, the CDR3 is TGTGCCAGCAGCTTGACAGGCTTCAATCAGCCCCAGCATTTT. This gives the protein CASSLTGFNQPQHF.

The rearrangement links TRBV6-5 to TRBJ1-2; the D gene is possibly TRBD1 (5 bases). Trimming cost V 7 bases and J 4 bases, with 13 bases left between them. The CDR3 length is 13 residues. Germline CDR1 is MNHEY and CDR2 is SVGAGI. The CDR3 nucleotides read TGTGCCAGCAAGTTAGGGGACGGCTATGGCTACACCTTC. Amino acids: CASKLGDGYGYTF.

The V and J genes are TRBV5-6 and TRBJ1-2; no reliable D call. In germline, CDR1 is SGHDT, CDR2 YYEEEE. V was shortened by 0 bases and J by 4 bases, with 13 bases between the two germline ends. This CDR3 is built from 15 residues. The CDR3 region is CASSLGGKGGYGYTF. The CDR3 nucleotides read TGTGCCAGCAGCTTGGGAGGGAAGGGTGGCTATGGCTACACCTTC.